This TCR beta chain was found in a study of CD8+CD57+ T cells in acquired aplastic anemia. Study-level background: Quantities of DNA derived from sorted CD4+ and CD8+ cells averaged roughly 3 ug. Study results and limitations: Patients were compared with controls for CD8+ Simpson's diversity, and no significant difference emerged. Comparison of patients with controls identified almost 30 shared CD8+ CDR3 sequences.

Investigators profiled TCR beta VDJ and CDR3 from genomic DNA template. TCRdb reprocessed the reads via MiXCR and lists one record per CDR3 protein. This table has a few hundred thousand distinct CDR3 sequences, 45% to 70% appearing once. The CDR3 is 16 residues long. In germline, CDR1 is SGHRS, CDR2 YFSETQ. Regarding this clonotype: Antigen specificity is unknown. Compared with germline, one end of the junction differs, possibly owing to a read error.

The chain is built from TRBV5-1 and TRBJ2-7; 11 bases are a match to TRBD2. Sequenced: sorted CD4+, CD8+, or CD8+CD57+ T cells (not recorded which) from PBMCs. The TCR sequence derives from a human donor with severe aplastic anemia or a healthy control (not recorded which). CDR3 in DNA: TGCGCCAGCAGCTTGGCCACTAGCGGGGGCGCCGGGGAGCTGTACTTC. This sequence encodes CASSLATSGGAGELYF.